This note documents a single T cell receptor beta chain sequence. A few counts support this clonotype. Which antigen it targets is not known. Within one base of it there is no much larger clone, and no base qualities were kept. The data originate from a study of T-cell reconstitution after alpha-beta-depleted transplantation in children (dated by TCRdb to 2016 to 2018). With respect to the entire study: Using TCR repertoire profiling, the study followed T-cell immune reconstitution in a quantitative way in children after TCRalphabeta/CD19-depleted allogeneic hematopoietic cell transplantation.

The treatment or condition label, as the study defines it: allogeneic hematopoietic cell transplantation with graft depleted of TCRalphabeta T cells and CD19 B cells. The children who served as transplant recipients had been given grafts of TCRalphabeta/CD19-depleted allogeneic hematopoietic cells. The investigation overall reported the following: Over subsequent months, a decline in hyperexpanded clone frequencies was noted, and after one year, T-cell counts and TCRbeta diversity were mostly ascribed to newly produced T cells. The apparently early alphabetaT-cell count recovery about two months after transplant was reportedly dependent on only several hundred rapidly expanded clones derived from non-depleted graft cells. In some patients, the high TCRbeta diversity seen at day 60 was put down to recipient T cells and intrathymic progenitors that had survived conditioning.

Receptor amplification or capture employed PCR. Sequenced on an Illumina HiSeq 2500. Molecular barcoding was employed in the preparation of TCR libraries, with unique molecular identifiers being used to normalize TCRbeta repertoire quantification. TCRdb reprocessing: public reads trimmed at Q25 with fastp, clones called with MiXCR, in-frame beta chains kept. Each CDR3 protein appears once, grouped with its most common genes and DNA. The sample includes hundreds of thousands of distinct CDR3 sequences, with 15% to 20% observed a single time. Of the sample, about 41% is held by the ten largest clones. The sequence was collected from a male patient between 2 and 10 years old who had a stem cell transplant for acute lymphoblastic leukemia, so the T cells may come from the graft donor. This material consisted of PBMCs, mostly from graft donor cells, taken 360 days after TCRalphabeta/CD19-depleted stem cell transplant.

The DNA sequence follows: TGTGCCAGCAGTCCGCTGGACTGGTCCAACTCTGGGGCCAACGTCCTGACTTTC. Its protein reads: CASSPLDWSNSGANVLTF. The V gene is TRBV6-1 and the J gene is TRBJ2-6; the best D guess is TRBD2, with 5 bases matching. CDR1 MNHNS and CDR2 SASEGT are derived from the germline V gene. The junction carries 17 bases between V and J, which are trimmed by 5 bases and 0 bases respectively. The CDR3 measures 18 amino acids from cysteine to phenylalanine. Just CDR3 DNA is preserved here, 54 bases in frame from base 1.